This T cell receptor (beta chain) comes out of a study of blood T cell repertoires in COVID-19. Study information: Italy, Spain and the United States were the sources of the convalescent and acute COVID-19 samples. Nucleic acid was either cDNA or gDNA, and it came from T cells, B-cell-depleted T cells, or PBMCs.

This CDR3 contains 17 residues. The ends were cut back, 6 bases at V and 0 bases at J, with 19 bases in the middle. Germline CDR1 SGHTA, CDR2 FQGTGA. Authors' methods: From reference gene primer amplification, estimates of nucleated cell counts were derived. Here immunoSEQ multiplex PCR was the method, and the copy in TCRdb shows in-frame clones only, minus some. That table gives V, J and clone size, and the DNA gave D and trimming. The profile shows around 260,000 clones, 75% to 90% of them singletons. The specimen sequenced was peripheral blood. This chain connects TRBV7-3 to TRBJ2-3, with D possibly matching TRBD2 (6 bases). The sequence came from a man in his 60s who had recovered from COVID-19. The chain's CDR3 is CASRFGLLATSTDTQYF. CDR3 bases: TGTGCCAGCAGATTCGGCCTACTAGCAACCAGCACAGATACGCAGTATTTT.